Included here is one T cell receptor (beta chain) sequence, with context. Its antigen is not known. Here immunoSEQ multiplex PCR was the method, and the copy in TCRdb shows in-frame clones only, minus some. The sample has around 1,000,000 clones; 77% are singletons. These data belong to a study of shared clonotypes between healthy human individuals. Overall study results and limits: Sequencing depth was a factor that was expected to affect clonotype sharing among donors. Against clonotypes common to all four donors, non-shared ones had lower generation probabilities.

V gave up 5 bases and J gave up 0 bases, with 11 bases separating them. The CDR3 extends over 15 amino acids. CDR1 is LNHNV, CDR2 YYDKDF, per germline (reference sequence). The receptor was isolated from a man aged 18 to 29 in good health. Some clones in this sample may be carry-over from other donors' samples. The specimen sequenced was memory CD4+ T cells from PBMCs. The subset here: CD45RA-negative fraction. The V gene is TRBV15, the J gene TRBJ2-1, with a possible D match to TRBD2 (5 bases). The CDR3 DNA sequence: TGTGCCACCAGCCCCCAAGGGAGCTCCTACAATGAGCAGTTCTTC. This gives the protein CATSPQGSSYNEQFF.